A single T cell receptor beta chain is shown here with its context. Survey-level immunoSEQ sequencing profiled the TCR beta repertoire. Profiling relied on immunoSEQ multiplex PCR, and the TCRdb table lists in-frame clones only, not all of them. Of 55,000 to 70,000 clones listed, just over 90% are singletons. Germline lookup yields CDR1 MNHNY and CDR2 SVGAGI (reference sequence). V was pared by 2 bases and J by 8 bases, with 2 bases of the junction left unmatched. This CDR3 contains 13 residues. Material: PBMCs. The J gene is TRBJ2-4, the V gene TRBV6-6, with 8 bases that match TRBD1. This TCR derives from a man in his forties with rheumatoid arthritis. The CDR3 sequence: CASSYPDRDIQYF. The DNA for the CDR3 is TGTGCCAGCAGTTACCCGGACAGGGACATTCAGTACTTC.